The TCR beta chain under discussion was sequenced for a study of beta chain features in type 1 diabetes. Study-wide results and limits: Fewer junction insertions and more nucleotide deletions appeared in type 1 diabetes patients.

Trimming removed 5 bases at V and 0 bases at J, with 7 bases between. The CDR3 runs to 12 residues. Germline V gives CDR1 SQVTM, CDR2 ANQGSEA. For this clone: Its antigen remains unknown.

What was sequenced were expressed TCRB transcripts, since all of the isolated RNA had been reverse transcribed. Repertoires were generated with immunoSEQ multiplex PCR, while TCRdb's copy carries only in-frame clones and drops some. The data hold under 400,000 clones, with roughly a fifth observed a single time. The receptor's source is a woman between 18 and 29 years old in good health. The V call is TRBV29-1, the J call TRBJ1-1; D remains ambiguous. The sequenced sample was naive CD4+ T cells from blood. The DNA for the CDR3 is TGCAGCGTTCAGGTAATGAACACTGAAGCTTTCTTT. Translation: CSVQVMNTEAFF.